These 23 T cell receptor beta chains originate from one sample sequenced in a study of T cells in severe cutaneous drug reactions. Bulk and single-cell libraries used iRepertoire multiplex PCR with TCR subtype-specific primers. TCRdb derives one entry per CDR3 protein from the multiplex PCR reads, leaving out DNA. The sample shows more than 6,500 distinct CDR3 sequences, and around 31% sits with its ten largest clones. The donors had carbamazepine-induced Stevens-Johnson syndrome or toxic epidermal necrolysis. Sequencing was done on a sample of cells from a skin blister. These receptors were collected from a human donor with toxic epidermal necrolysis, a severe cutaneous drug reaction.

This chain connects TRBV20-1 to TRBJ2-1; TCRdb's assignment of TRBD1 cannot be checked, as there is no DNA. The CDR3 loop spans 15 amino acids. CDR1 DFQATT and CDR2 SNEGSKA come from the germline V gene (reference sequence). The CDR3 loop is CSANDRDRGLDEQFF.

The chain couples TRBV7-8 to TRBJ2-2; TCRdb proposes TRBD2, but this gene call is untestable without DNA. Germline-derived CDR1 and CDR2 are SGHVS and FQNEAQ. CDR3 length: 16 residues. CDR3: CASSPYSGRAVGELFF. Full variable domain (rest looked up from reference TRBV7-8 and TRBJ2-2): GAGVSQSPRYKVAKRGQDVALRCDPISGHVSLFWYQQALGQGPEFLTYFQNEAQLDKSGLPSDRFFAERPEGSVSTLKIQRTQQEDSAVYLCASSPYSGRAVGELFFGEGSRLTVL.

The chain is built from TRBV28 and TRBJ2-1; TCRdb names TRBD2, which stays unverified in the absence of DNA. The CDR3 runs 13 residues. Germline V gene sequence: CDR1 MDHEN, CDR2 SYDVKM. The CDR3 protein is CASSLLAGYEQFF.

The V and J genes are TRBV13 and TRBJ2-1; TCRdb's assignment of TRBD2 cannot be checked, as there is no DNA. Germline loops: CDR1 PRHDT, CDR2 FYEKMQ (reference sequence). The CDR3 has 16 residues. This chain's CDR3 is CASNSLAGQPYNEQFF.

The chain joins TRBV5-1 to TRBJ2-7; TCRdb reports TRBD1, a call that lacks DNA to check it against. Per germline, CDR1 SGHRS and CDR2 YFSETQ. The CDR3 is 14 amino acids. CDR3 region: CASSPSTGIYEQYF.

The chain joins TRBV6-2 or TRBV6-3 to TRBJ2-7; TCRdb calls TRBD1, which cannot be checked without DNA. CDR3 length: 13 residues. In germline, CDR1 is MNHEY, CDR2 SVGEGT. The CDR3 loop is CASIGTEEYEQYF.

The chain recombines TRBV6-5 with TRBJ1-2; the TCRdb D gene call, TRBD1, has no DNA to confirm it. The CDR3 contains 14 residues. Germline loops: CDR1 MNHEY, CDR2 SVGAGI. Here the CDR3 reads CASTPGRANYGYTF.

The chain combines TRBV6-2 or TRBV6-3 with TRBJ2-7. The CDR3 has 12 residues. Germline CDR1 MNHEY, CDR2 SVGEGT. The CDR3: CASSSYDYEQYF.

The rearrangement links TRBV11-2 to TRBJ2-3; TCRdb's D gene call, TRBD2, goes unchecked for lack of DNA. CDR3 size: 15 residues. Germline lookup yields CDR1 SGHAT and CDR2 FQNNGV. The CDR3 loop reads CASSLGPSGRDTQYF.

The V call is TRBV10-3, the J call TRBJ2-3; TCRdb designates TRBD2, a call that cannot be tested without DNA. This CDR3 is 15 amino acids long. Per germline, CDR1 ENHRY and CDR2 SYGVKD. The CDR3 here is CAIRRDYQGTDTQYF.

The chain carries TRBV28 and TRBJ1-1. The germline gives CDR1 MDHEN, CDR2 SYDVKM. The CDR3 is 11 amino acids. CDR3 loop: CASRQNTEAFF.

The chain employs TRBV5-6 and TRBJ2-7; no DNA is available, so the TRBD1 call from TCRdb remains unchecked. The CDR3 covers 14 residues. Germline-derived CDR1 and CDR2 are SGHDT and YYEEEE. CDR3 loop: CASSLWQGVYEQYF. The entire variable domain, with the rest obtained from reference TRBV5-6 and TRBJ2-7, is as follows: DAGVTQSPTHLIKTRGQQVTLRCSPKSGHDTVSWYQQALGQGPQFIFQYYEEEERQRGNFPDRFSGHQFPNYSSELNVNALLLGDSALYLCASSLWQGVYEQYFGPGTRLTVT.

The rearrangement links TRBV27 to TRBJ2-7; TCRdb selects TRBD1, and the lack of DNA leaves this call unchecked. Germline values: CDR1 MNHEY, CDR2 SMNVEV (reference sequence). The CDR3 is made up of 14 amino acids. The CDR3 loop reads CASSPGQGLHEQYF.

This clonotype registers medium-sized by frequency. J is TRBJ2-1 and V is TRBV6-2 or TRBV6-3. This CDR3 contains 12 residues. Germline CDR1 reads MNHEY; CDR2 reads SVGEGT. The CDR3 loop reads CASSYDRNEQFF.

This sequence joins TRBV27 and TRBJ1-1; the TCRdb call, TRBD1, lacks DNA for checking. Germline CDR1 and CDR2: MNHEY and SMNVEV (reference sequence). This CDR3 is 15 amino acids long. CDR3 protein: CASSSLGGLNTEAFF.

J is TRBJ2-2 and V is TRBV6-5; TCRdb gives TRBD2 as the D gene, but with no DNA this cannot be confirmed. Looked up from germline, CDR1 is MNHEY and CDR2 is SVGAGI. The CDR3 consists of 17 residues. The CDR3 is CASSSASGGGIAGELFF.

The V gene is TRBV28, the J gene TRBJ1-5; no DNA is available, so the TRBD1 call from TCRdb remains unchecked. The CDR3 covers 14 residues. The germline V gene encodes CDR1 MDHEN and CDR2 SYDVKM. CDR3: CASSRTGWNQPQHF.

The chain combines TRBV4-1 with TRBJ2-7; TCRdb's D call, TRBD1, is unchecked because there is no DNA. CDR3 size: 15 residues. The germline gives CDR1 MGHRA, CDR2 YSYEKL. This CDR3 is CASSPTGGGRSEQYF.

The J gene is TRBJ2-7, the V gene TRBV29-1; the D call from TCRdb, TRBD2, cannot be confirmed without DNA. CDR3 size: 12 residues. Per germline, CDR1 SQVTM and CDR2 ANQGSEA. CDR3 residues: CSVVLEGYEQYF.

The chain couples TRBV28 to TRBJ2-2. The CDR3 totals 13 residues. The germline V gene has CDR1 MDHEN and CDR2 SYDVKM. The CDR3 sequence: CASSLYVTGELFF. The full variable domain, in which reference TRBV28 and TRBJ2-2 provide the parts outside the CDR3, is DVKVTQSSRYLVKRTGEKVFLECVQDMDHENMFWYRQDPGLGLRLIYFSYDVKMKEKGDIPEGYSVSREKKERFSLILESASTNQTSMYLCASSLYVTGELFFGEGSRLTVL.

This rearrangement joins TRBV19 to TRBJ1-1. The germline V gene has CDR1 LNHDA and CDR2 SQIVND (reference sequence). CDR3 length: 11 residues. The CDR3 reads CASSIRGEAFF. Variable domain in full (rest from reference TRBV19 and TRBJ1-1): DGGITQSPKYLFRKEGQNVTLSCEQNLNHDAMYWYRQDPGQGLRLIYYSQIVNDFQKGDIAEGYSVSREKKESFPLTVTSAQKNPTAFYLCASSIRGEAFFGQGTRLTVV.

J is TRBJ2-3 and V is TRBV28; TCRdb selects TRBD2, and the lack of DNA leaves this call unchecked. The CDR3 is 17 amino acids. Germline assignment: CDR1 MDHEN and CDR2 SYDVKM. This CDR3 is CASSTPGTSFGADTQYF.

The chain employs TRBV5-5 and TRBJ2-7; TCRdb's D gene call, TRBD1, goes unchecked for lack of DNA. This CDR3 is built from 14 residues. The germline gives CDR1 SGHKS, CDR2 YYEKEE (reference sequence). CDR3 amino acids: CASSPDRFPYEQYF. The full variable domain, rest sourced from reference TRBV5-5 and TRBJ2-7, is DAGVTQSPTHLIKTRGQQVTLRCSPISGHKSVSWYQQVLGQGPQFIFQYYEKEERGRGNFPDRFSARQFPNYSSELNVNALLLGDSALYLCASSPDRFPYEQYFGPGTRLTVT.